The clone carrying this TCR beta chain was detected many times. The antigen remains unidentified. The sample is drawn from a study of breast tumors, draining lymph nodes, adjacent tissues. The lymph nodes were axillary draining lymph nodes from breast cancer patients. V gave up 7 bases and J gave up 6 bases; unmatched junction bases: 7. This CDR3 contains 15 residues. Germline loops: CDR1 MNHEY, CDR2 SVGAGI. Study results and limitations: That most tumor T cells come from lymph nodes remained unproven. Tumor and nontumor repertoires were significantly more similar in luminal-like than in basal-like breast cancer. Tumor TCR diversity was below lymph nodes but above nontumor tissue.

TCRdb processed the multiplex PCR reads anew with MiXCR; each CDR3 protein has one entry. The sample includes about 150,000 distinct CDR3 sequences, around 22% of them seen just once. Source material: axillary lymph node tissue. The rearrangement links TRBV6-5 to TRBJ1-5, with 12 bases aligning to TRBD1. The TCR originated in a female donor with breast cancer. Some clones in this sample may be carry-over from other donors' samples. CDR3 DNA sequence: TGTGCCAGCAAAAAGGGACAGGGGGCCTCTCAGCCCCAGCATTTT. This codes for CASKKGQGASQPQHF.